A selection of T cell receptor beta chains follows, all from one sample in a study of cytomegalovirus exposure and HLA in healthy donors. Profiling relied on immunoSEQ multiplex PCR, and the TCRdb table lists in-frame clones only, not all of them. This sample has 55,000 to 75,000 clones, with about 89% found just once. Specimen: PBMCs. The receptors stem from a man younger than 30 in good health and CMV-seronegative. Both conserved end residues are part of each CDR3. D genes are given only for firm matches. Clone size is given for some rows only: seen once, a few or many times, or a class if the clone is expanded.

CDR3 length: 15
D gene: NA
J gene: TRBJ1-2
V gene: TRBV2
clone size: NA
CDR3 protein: CASSEGYAEGIGYTF

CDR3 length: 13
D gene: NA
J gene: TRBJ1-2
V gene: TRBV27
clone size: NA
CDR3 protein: CASSLGLNYGYTF

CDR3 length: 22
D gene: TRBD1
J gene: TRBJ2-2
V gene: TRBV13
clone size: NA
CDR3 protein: CASSLAVHSGTGAFANTGELFF

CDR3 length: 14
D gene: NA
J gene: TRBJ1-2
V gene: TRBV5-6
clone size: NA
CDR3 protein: CASSLDRANYGYTF

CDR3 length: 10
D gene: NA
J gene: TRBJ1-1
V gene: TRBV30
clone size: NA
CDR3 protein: CAWSRTVAFF

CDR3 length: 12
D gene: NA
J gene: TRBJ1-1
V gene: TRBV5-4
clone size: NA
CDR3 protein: CASSGLGDEAFF

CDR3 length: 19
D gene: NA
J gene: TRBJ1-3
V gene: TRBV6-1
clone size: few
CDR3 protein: CASSDDGGVDDVSGNTIYF

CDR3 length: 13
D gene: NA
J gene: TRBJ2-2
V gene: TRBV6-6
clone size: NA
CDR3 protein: CASRGLITGELFF

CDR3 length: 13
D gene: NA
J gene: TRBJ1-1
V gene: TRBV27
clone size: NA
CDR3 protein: CASSWRPNTEAFF

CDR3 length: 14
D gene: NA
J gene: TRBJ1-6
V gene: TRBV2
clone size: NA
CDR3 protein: CASSWTESNSPLHF

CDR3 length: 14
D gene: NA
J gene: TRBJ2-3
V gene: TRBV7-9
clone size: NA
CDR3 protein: CASSRDFYTDTQYF

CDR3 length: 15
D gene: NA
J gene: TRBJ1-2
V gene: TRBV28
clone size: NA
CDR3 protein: CASSSPGGGGGGYTF

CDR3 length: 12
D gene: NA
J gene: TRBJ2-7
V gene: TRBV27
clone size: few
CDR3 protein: CASSPTGYEQYF

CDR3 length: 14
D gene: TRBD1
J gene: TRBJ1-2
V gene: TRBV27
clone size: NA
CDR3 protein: CASREQGGNYGYTF

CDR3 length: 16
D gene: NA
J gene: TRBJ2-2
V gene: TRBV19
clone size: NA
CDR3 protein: CASTYVFRAHTGELFF

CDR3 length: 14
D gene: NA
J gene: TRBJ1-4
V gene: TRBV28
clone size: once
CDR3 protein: CASSIQGTNEKLFF

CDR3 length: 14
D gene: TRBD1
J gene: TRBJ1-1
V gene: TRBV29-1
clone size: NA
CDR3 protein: CSVRFRDRKSEAFF

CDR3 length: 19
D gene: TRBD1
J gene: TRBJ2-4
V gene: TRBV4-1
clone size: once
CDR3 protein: CASSQAGTGGNQAKNIQYF

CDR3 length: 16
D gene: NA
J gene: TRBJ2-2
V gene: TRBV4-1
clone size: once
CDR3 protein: CASSQGGLRGTGELFF

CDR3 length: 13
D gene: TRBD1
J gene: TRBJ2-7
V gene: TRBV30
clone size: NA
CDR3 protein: CAWSVSTGVKQYF

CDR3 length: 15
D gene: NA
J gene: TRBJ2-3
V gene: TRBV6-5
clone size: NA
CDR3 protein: CASSYGGFGTDTQYF

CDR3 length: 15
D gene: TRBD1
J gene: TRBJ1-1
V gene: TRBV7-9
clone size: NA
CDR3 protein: CASSGRTGKDTEAFF

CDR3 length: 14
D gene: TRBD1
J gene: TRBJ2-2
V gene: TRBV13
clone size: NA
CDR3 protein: CASSGQGSTGELFF

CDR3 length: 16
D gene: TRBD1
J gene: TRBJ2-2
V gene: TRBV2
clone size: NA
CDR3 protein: CASSPDRGGNTGELFF

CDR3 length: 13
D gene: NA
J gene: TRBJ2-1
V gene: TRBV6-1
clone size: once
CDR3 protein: CASSDPPRVEQFF

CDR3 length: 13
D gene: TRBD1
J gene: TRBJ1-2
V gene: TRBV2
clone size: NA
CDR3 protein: CASSLSGGYGYTF

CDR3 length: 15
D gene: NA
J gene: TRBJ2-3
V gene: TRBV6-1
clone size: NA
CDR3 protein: CASSEVMAGTDTQYF

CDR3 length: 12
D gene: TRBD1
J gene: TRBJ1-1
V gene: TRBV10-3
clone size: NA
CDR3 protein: CAISVDRAEAFF

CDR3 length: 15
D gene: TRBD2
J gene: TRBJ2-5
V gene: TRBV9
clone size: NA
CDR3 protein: CASSVGTSGRETQYF

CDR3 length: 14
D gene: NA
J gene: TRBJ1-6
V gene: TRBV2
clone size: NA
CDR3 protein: CASRNSGDGSPLHF

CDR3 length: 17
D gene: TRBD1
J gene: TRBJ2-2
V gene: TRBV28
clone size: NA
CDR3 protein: CASSWMVGQGNTGELFF

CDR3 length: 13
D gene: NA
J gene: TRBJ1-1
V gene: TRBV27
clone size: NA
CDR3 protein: CASSLARGTEAFF

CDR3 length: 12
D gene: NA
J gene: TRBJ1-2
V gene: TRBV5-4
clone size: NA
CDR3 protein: CASSSGLYGYTF

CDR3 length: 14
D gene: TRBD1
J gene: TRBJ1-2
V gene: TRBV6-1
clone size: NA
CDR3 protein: CALAGQAANYGYTF

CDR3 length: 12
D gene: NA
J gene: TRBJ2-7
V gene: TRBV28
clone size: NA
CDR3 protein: CASSADSYEQYF

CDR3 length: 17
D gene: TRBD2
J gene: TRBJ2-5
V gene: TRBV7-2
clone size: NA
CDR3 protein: CASSPDQRGGIQETQYF

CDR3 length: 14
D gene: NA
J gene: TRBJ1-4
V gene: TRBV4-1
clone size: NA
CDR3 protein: CASSQVHRVEKLFF

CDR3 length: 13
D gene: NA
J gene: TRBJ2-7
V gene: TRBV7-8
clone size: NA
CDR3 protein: CASSLDALDFQYF

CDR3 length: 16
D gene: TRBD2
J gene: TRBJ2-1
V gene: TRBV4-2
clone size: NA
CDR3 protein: CASSQDSASGGIPQFF

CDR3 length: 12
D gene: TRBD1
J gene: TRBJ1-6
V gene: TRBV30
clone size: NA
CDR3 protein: CAVTGDNSPLHF